This T cell receptor beta chain was found in a study of T-cell memory formation after mild COVID-19. Study overall: Largely donor-specific sequence clusters came from a couple of donors. Study results and limitations: The CD4+ clones that contracted clustered mainly within CM and EM, and the CD8+ clones concentrated in EMRA. Day 15 to 85 contractors were CD4/CD8 balanced; later expanders leaned CD4+. There were some responding clones in pre-infection memory, which suggested that cross-reactive memory had joined.

CDR3 length: 13 amino acids. With 4 bases removed from V and 0 bases from J, the gap between germline ends came to 6 bases. Germline assignment: CDR1 SGHVS and CDR2 FNYEAQ. This clonotype was found a few times. Its antigen is unidentified. TCRdb called the 5' RACE reads again in MiXCR, with one record for every CDR3 protein. The sample records approximately 210,000 distinct CDR3 sequences, roughly a tenth being singletons. The specimen was PBMCs or a T cell subset sorted from them (not recorded which). The chain recombines TRBV7-6 with TRBJ1-1; D not resolved. This TCR was recovered from a man between 18 and 29 years old who had mild COVID-19 (a few samples of this study predate the infection). Cell type and time point are not known. CDR3 residues: CASSSTLNTEAFF. CDR3 nucleotide sequence: TGTGCCAGCAGCTCGACACTGAACACTGAAGCTTTCTTT.